The sequence of this T cell receptor beta chain was determined in a study of T cells generated in artificial thymic organoids listed by TCRdb under 2017. General notes on the study: In some experiments, thymic T cells were further FACS-purified to deplete CD4 immature single positive or double positive precursors. The study compared the TCR alpha and beta CDR3 repertoires of CD8 single positive T cells derived from in vitro artificial thymic organoids against those of naive CD8 T cells from thymus and peripheral blood. The displayed repertoire sequencing data were described as being representative of three independent experiments. What the research found in general, with its limitations: The TCR clonotype diversity of organoid-derived CD8 single positive T cells was physiological and comparable to that of naive CD8 T cells from thymus and blood.

Primary CD8+ T cells were enriched with magnetic beads using the Miltenyi CD8+ T cell Isolation Kit. Before RNA extraction, CD3+TCRalphabeta+CD8 single positive T cells from both organoids and thymus were sorted by FACS. For each sample, total RNA was purified from around 40,000 to 200,000 sorted cells using the RNeasy Micro kit, and RNA quality was assessed on an Agilent RNA 6000 Nano chip. To release thymocytes, the researchers dissected thymic fragments, broke them apart by pipetting, and passed the material through a 70 um strainer. TCRalpha and TCRbeta libraries were amplified in separate semi-nested PCR reactions using Advantage 2 and reverse primers located in the TRAC or TRBC constant regions. The amount of total RNA going into first-strand cDNA synthesis ranged between roughly 3 and 500 ng. TCR cDNA libraries were generated by 5'-RACE using the SMARTer PCR cDNA Synthesis kit, with a poly-dT primer for first-strand synthesis. The semi-nested reverse primers in the constant regions carried 5-nucleotide sample-specific barcodes, and the PCR products were cleaned up with the Zymo DNA Clean and Concentrator-5 kit. Up to ten barcoded samples were pooled, ligated to Illumina adaptors and sequenced on an Illumina MiSeq as 2 x 150 bp paired-end reads. The paper's data handling went like this. Demultiplexed reads were aligned using BLAT against a custom library containing all human TRAV, TRAJ, TRBV, TRBD and TRBJ combinations from IMGT. The best BLAT hits were picked using pslCDnaFilter (-maxAligns=1, -ignoreIntrons), and custom Perl scripts were used to calculate clonotype frequencies. The public reads were quality trimmed at Q25 with fastp and then assembled into clones with MiXCR by TCRdb, keeping productive beta chains. Each CDR3 protein gets just one entry, which takes the most common genes and DNA from the rows behind it. V and J calls and clone size were set by TCRdb, not the authors. Recorded for this sample are about 8,500 distinct CDR3 sequences; approximately 20% of them occurred a single time. 1.4% to 1.5% of the sample is taken by the ten largest.

This clonotype has just a few counts. Its target antigen remains unknown. Per-nucleotide qualities are absent, and no much larger clonotype sits a single base away. The sample taken for sequencing was naive CD8+ T cells from the thymus. The label giving this sample's cell subset or site can be read as: CD3+TCRalphabeta+CD8SP T cells; for blood, CD45RO-CCR7+ naive CD8+ T cells. The sequence came from a human donor who gave cord blood stem cells for thymic organoid culture, a cardiac surgery patient who gave postnatal thymus, or a blood donor (not recorded which).

In nucleotides, the sequence is TGCAGTGCTGCTCGGGACCAACGCCTCTACGAGCAGTACTTC. Translated, this is CSAARDQRLYEQYF. In this chain, TRBV20-1 is recombined with TRBJ2-7; the D call is possibly TRBD1 or TRBD2, each sharing 5 bases. CDR1 and CDR2 are drawn from the germline V gene (reference sequence): DFQATT, SNEGSKA. Spanning cysteine to phenylalanine, the CDR3 consists of 14 amino acids. Just CDR3 DNA is preserved here, 42 bases in frame from base 1. V and J are truncated by 5 bases and 3 bases respectively, leaving an intervening sequence of 17 bases.